This TCR beta chain was captured in a study of beta chain features in type 1 diabetes. Findings and limits, study-wide: The study found fewer insertions and more deletions at VDJ junctions in type 1 diabetes patients. Naive, central memory and Treg TCRB repertoires seemed to resemble each other more closely in patients than they did in healthy donors. All four CD4+ subsets of Type 1 diabetes patients contained TCRB CDR3s that were moderately but significantly shorter.

The germline V gene has CDR1 SNHLY and CDR2 FYNNEI. The junction had 3 bases not matched to a gene; V was cut back by 2 bases and J by 1 base. CDR3 length equals 15 residues. In this sample, this clone turned up a few times. The antigen is undetermined. The study reverse transcribed the entire isolated RNA, so it sequenced expressed TCRB transcripts. Sequenced by immunoSEQ multiplex PCR; TCRdb stores in-frame clones only, minus some. The table has 110,000 to 150,000 clones, 6% to 7.5% seen once. Each population that was sorted was more than 98% pure. This clonotype was sampled from a woman aged 30 to 39 in good health. Sequenced: central memory CD4+ T cells from blood. This sequence joins TRBV2 and TRBJ1-1; 8 bases align to TRBD1. CDR3 loop: CASSELDRGNTEAFF. Written as DNA, the CDR3 is TGTGCCAGCAGTGAATTAGACAGGGGGAACACTGAAGCTTTCTTT.